The present T cell receptor beta chain was sequenced within a study of blood T cell repertoires in COVID-19. Overall study: The origin of the acute and convalescent COVID-19 samples was the United States, Italy and Spain. PBMCs, B-cell-depleted T cells, or T cells were the source of the cDNA or gDNA that made up the material.

Those enrolled, adults aged about 18 to 89 years, came from 20 to 25 US areas. Resolution of symptoms, clearance, or two negative PCRs was present in recovered Cohort 3 donors. CDR1 and CDR2 (germline): ENHRY, SYGVKD. V lost 0 bases to trimming and J lost 8 bases; unmatched junction nucleotides: 6. This CDR3 has 15 amino acids. Repertoires were generated with immunoSEQ multiplex PCR, while TCRdb's copy carries only in-frame clones and drops some. The data contain about 430,000 clones, 75% to 90% of them singletons. V gene TRBV10-3 combines with J gene TRBJ1-4; 7 positions agree with TRBD1. This clonotype was obtained from a man aged 25-40 years who had recovered from COVID-19. The material sequenced was PBMCs or T cells enriched from blood (not recorded which). CDR3 coding DNA: TGTGCCATCAGTGAGTCAGGGGGCAGCGGGGAAAAACTGTTTTTT. This gives the protein CAISESGGSGEKLFF.